The source of this T cell receptor (beta chain) is a study of vaccination effects on CD4 cells after COVID-19 (dated by TCRdb to between 2021 and 2024). Broadly, across the study: Participants received two doses of either the BNT162b2 or the mRNA-1273 mRNA SARS-CoV-2 vaccine. The full study included over 8 COVID-19 convalescent patients and a handful of SARS-CoV-2-naive healthy vaccine recipients. SARS-CoV-2 spike-specific CD4+ TCR repertoires from before and after mRNA vaccination were compared in COVID-19 convalescent patients and in infection-naive vaccine recipients. In the study, cultures from other donors were sequenced using the Oncomine TCR Beta short-read assay on an Illumina iSeq 100. Broad study findings and their caveats: Among healthy vaccine recipients, nearly all vaccine-induced clones were SARS-CoV-2 mono-reactive, and just 1 of 255 was cross-reactive with common cold coronaviruses. Clones induced by infection and clones induced by vaccination both contracted markedly at late timepoints after vaccination, which fits with T cell responses waning over time. Limitations of the study were the small number of convalescent patients and the absence of early post-infection timepoints.

With regard to this clone: Its specific antigen is unknown. No base-level quality is on record; no much larger clone is a single base apart.

Library preparation employed the immunoSEQ multiplex PCR assay. DNA from the cultured and isolated CD4+ T cells underwent TCR beta CDR3 sequencing. The authors processed their data as follows. Non-productive TCR sequences were removed and reads were trimmed to the CDR3 region, keeping CDR3s of at least 7 amino acids. The MANAFEST web app was used to pick out antigen-specific clonotypes by comparing their expansion in peptide wells with that in reference cultures. To count as positive, a clone had to show expansion at FDR<0.05 compared with the reference and with all other wells, an odds ratio above 5, and a frequency above 0.1% in two replicate wells. A clonotype was called cross-reactive if it was significantly expanded both in SARS-CoV-2 spike wells and in at least one common cold coronavirus spike condition. CDR3 similarity was assessed by Levenshtein distance with the stringdist R package, and unrooted trees were built with ape in R 3.6.1. In TCRdb, the immuneACCESS table is reduced to in-frame sequences with V and J assigned. These tables do not hold every clone; where another copy was compared, an unresolved V gene accounts for under half, and the others remain unexplained. That table furnishes V, J and clone size, whereas the DNA furnished D and trimming. The sample table contains some 69,000 clones; only one count was recorded for roughly 79% of them. The ten largest clones capture roughly 2.9% of the sample.

In the ViraFEST assay, PBMC were stimulated with viral peptide pools, and TCR sequencing was then used to find antigen-specific CD4+ T cell clonotypes based on their expansion. After about 10 days of culture, CD4+ T cells were isolated with the EasySep CD4+ T cell isolation kit. Healthy vaccine recipients had no prior SARS-CoV-2 infection, confirmed by negative nucleocapsid antibodies before and after vaccination. Around 2.1 million PBMC per well were cultured with about 9 ug/ml peptides in IMDM containing around 5% human AB serum, about 9.7 IU/ml IL-2 and gentamicin. Half of the culture medium was replaced with fresh IL-2-containing medium on days 3 and 7. Unless noted otherwise, every peptide stimulation condition was cultured in triplicate wells. PBMC were separated from whole blood using Ficoll-Paque Plus gradient centrifugation and were then either cryopreserved at -140C or used fresh. Overlapping peptide pools spanned the spike proteins of SARS-CoV-2 and the common cold coronaviruses HCoV-NL63, HCoV-OC43 and HCoV-229E. The QIAamp micro DNA kit was used to extract genomic DNA from the cultured CD4+ T cells.

Cut back by 7 bases and 4 bases, the V and J ends lie 14 bases apart. The germline V gene encodes CDR1 SNHLY and CDR2 FYNNEI. Reading from cysteine to phenylalanine, the CDR3 counts 14 amino acids. Only CDR3 DNA remains: 42 bases, in frame from the first base. This clonotype was obtained from a human donor who received a COVID-19 vaccine. Recombination joined TRBV2 with TRBJ2-1; the D segment may tentatively be TRBD1 or TRBD2, each giving 5 matched bases. The input for sequencing was CD4+ T cells from PBMCs cultured with HCoV-NL63 spike peptides, taken before COVID-19 vaccination. This specimen's cell subset or site label, interpreted: HCoV-NL63 spike overlapping peptide pool stimulation. The DNA reads TGTGCCAGCAAGAACTCGGGACGGTACAATGAGCAGTTCTTC. This sequence encodes CASKNSGRYNEQFF.